This T cell receptor beta chain appears in the sequencing data of a study of blood T cell repertoires in COVID-19. Study details: From the United States, Italy and Spain came samples of acute and convalescent COVID-19. From T cells, B-cell-depleted T cells, or PBMCs came the material, which was cDNA or gDNA.

Original handling: From reference gene primer amplification, estimates of nucleated cell counts were derived. Libraries were prepared by immunoSEQ multiplex PCR; TCRdb keeps only in-frame clonotypes and omits some of them. That table furnishes V, J and clone size, whereas the DNA furnished D and trimming. The repertoire has over 200,000 clones, about 85% of them found once; the top ten carry 12%. Trimming took 4 bases from V and 4 from J; bases not matched to a gene: 12. CDR3 length equals 15 residues. From germline, CDR1 is GTSNPN and CDR2 SVGIG (reference sequence). Material: peripheral blood. This clonotype was obtained from a young woman who had recovered from COVID-19. The rearrangement links TRBV30 to TRBJ1-2, with 7 bases matching TRBD1. Written as DNA, the CDR3 is TGTGCCTGGAAGGGTGACAGGGCCATTTCCTATGGCTACACCTTC. Amino acid sequence: CAWKGDRAISYGYTF.